Listed below are T cell receptor beta chains from one sample, sequenced in a study of blood T cell repertoires in COVID-19. Assay: immunoSEQ multiplex PCR; the TCRdb copy retains only in-frame clones and omits some. The repertoire includes a few hundred thousand clones, approximately 88% of them detected once, and under 8% sits in the top ten. Sequenced material: peripheral blood. These receptor sequences come from a woman in her 30s who had recovered from COVID-19. CDR3s include the opening cysteine and the closing phenylalanine or tryptophan. A D gene is named only where the DNA matches it firmly. Part of the rows lack a size; the others show once, few, many or a class for expanded clones.

cdr3_aa	cdr3_nt	clone_size	d_call	cdr3_length	v_call	j_call
CSVFRTGSFYAFF	TGCAGCGTTTTTCGGACAGGTTCATTCTATGCTTTCTTT	few	TRBD1	13	TRBV29-1	TRBJ1-1
CASSPSGGYMRYNEQFF	TGCGCCAGCAGCCCGTCGGGGGGGTATATGCGGTACAATGAGCAGTTCTTC	.	TRBD2	17	TRBV5-1	TRBJ2-1
CASVYRGRINSPLHF	TGTGCCAGCGTATACAGGGGGCGTATTAATTCACCCCTCCACTTT	.	TRBD1	15	TRBV28	TRBJ1-6
CSVGQGANQPQHF	TGCAGCGTGGGACAGGGAGCCAATCAGCCCCAGCATTTT	.	TRBD1	13	TRBV29-1	TRBJ1-5
CASSLDIMDEQYF	TGTGCCAGCAGCTTAGACATTATGGACGAGCAGTACTTC	.	.	13	TRBV7-2	TRBJ2-7
CASSAGFITNEKLFF	TGTGCCAGTAGTGCAGGGTTCATAACTAATGAAAAACTGTTTTTT	.	.	15	TRBV19	TRBJ1-4
CASSYDNTYEQYF	TGTGCCAGCAGTTACGACAATACCTACGAGCAGTACTTC	.	.	13	TRBV6-2/TRBV6-3	TRBJ2-7
CAISWSSQETQYF	TGTGCCATCAGTTGGAGTAGCCAAGAGACCCAGTACTTC	once	.	13	TRBV10-3	TRBJ2-5
CATSSSGGWAPLHF	TGTGCCACCAGCAGCTCAGGGGGCTGGGCACCCCTCCACTTT	.	TRBD1	14	TRBV15	TRBJ1-6
CATTRVGNYGYTF	TGTGCCACTACCAGGGTGGGTAACTATGGCTACACCTTC	.	.	13	TRBV10-3	TRBJ1-2
CASSYIHIGEQFF	TGTGCCAGCAGCTATATTCATATCGGGGAGCAGTTCTTC	.	.	13	TRBV5-4	TRBJ2-1
CASDFGQGNMNTEAFF	TGTGCCAGCGACTTCGGACAGGGGAACATGAACACTGAAGCTTTCTTT	.	TRBD1	16	TRBV6-6	TRBJ1-1
CASSPDRTNEQYF	TGTGCCAGTAGTCCGGACAGGACTAACGAGCAGTACTTC	.	.	13	TRBV19	TRBJ2-7
CAWNGGVLRGNEQYF	TGTGCCTGGAATGGCGGGGTCCTGCGCGGCAACGAGCAGTACTTC	.	.	15	TRBV30	TRBJ2-7
CASSHYGQGSSYEQYF	TGCGCCAGCAGCCATTATGGACAGGGGAGCTCCTACGAGCAGTACTTC	.	TRBD1	16	TRBV4-1	TRBJ2-7
CASSYGQSSYEQYF	TGTGCCAGCAGTTACGGGCAAAGCTCCTACGAGCAGTACTTC	few	.	14	TRBV6-5	TRBJ2-7
CASSLTSGTYSYNEQFF	TGTGCCAGCAGTTTAACTAGCGGGACCTACTCCTACAATGAGCAGTTCTTC	.	TRBD2	17	TRBV28	TRBJ2-1
CASRPTSGGVQETQYF	TGTGCCAGTCGTCCCACTAGCGGGGGAGTCCAAGAGACCCAGTACTTC	.	TRBD2	16	TRBV19	TRBJ2-5
CASGLGLAGGPGITDTQYF	TGTGCCAGCGGACTGGGACTAGCGGGGGGGCCTGGTATCACAGATACGCAGTATTTT	.	TRBD2	19	TRBV7-3	TRBJ2-3
CASSPRQGADTEAFF	TGTGCCAGCTCACCTCGACAGGGAGCGGATACTGAAGCTTTCTTT	.	TRBD1	15	TRBV18	TRBJ1-1
CASSPEGLINSPLHF	TGTGCCAGCAGCCCTGAGGGTCTTATTAATTCACCCCTCCACTTT	.	.	15	TRBV6-4	TRBJ1-6
CASSQGPPGNRRETQYF	TGCGCCAGCAGCCAAGGGCCCCCGGGGAATAGGCGGGAGACCCAGTACTTC	.	.	17	TRBV4-1	TRBJ2-5
CASRALASETQYF	TGCGCCAGCAGGGCTCTAGCATCCGAGACCCAGTACTTC	.	.	13	TRBV5-1	TRBJ2-5
CASSLGTGTNYGYTF	TGTGCCAGCAGCTTAGGGACAGGAACCAACTATGGCTACACCTTC	.	TRBD1	15	TRBV7-9	TRBJ1-2
CSVGSAYEQYF	TGCAGCGTTGGCAGCGCCTACGAGCAGTACTTC	.	.	11	TRBV29-1	TRBJ2-7
CASSLGTGGEKLFF	TGTGCCAGCAGCTTAGGGACAGGAGGTGAAAAACTGTTTTTT	.	.	14	TRBV13	TRBJ1-4
CASSPGAAGGLDTQYF	TGCGCCAGCAGCCCAGGAGCGGCGGGGGGGCTGGATACGCAGTATTTT	.	TRBD2	16	TRBV5-1	TRBJ2-3
CASSSPTGANQPQHF	TGTGCCAGCAGTTCGCCGACAGGGGCCAATCAGCCCCAGCATTTT	once	TRBD1	15	TRBV28	TRBJ1-5
CASSLTAPNTGELFF	TGCGCCAGCAGCTTGACAGCCCCGAACACCGGGGAGCTGTTTTTT	few	.	15	TRBV5-1	TRBJ2-2
CSVRTGTNSGNTIYF	TGCAGCGTACGGACAGGGACAAACTCTGGAAACACCATATATTTT	many	TRBD1	15	TRBV29-1	TRBJ1-3
CASSQDPMAGNTEAFF	TGCGCCAGCAGCCAAGATCCCATGGCAGGGAACACTGAAGCTTTCTTT	.	.	16	TRBV4-1	TRBJ1-1
CASSVAASQETQYF	TGTGCCAGCAGCGTAGCCGCCAGCCAAGAGACCCAGTACTTC	.	.	14	TRBV9	TRBJ2-5
CASSSGTGGPIPLHF	TGCGCCAGCAGCTCCGGGACAGGGGGCCCGATCCCCCTCCACTTT	.	TRBD1	15	TRBV5-1	TRBJ1-6
CASSYTPSGGTDTQYF	TGTGCCAGCAGTTACACCCCTAGCGGGGGCACAGATACGCAGTATTTT	.	TRBD2	16	TRBV6-5	TRBJ2-3
CASSWLSGGEETQYF	TGTGCCAGCAGCTGGCTTAGCGGGGGGGAAGAGACCCAGTACTTC	.	TRBD2	15	TRBV5-4	TRBJ2-5
CASSQTGVSRHEKLFF	TGCGCCAGCAGCCAGACAGGGGTGTCCCGTCACGAAAAACTGTTTTTT	.	TRBD1	16	TRBV5-1	TRBJ1-4
CASSWTSKGETQYF	TGCGCCAGCAGTTGGACTAGCAAGGGAGAGACCCAGTACTTC	.	TRBD2	14	TRBV10-2	TRBJ2-5
CASSPGLAGDNEQFF	TGTGCCAGCAGCCCTGGACTAGCGGGGGACAATGAGCAGTTCTTC	.	TRBD2	15	TRBV11-2	TRBJ2-1
CASSQGRAGNYGYTF	TGTGCCAGCAGCCAAGGTCGAGCAGGGAACTATGGCTACACCTTC	.	.	15	TRBV4-2	TRBJ1-2
CASSRGQLANEKLFF	TGTGCCAGCAGCCGGGGACAGCTAGCTAATGAAAAACTGTTTTTT	.	TRBD1	15	TRBV2	TRBJ1-4
CARADRPYNEQFF	TGTGCCAGAGCGGACAGGCCTTACAATGAGCAGTTCTTC	.	.	13	TRBV21-1	TRBJ2-1
CASSRTSGGAGANVLTF	TGTGCCAGCAGCCGGACTAGCGGGGGGGCAGGGGCCAACGTCCTGACTTTC	.	TRBD2	17	TRBV5-4	TRBJ2-6
CASSLGTTRGEQFF	TGTGCCAGCAGCTTAGGGACTACCCGCGGGGAGCAGTTCTTC	.	TRBD2	14	TRBV5-6	TRBJ2-1
CSVSLGTGSSPLHF	TGCAGCGTTAGCCTCGGGACAGGGAGTTCACCCCTCCACTTT	.	TRBD1	14	TRBV29-1	TRBJ1-6
CASSDDRDNTDTQYF	TGTGCCAGCAGTGATGACCGGGACAACACAGATACGCAGTATTTT	.	.	15	TRBV25-1	TRBJ2-3